This record looks at one T cell receptor (beta chain) sequence and its context. The sample is drawn from a study of T-cell memory formation after mild COVID-19. The wider study: The two donors had largely donor-specific TCR clusters.

J was trimmed by 5 bases and V by 1 base; bases with no gene match: 6. Germline CDR1 is SGHVS and CDR2 is FNYEAQ. The CDR3 has 16 residues. TCRdb itself ran the 5' RACE reads through MiXCR, one entry per CDR3 protein. The sample has under 550,000 distinct CDR3 sequences, around a sixth seen once. The TCR originated in an adult woman who had mild COVID-19 (a few samples of this study predate the infection). Cell type and time point are not known. Sequencing used PBMCs or a T cell subset sorted from them (not recorded which). The V and J genes are TRBV7-6 and TRBJ1-4, with 8 bases aligning to TRBD1. The CDR3 DNA follows: TGTGCCAGCAGCTTAGACGCGGACAGGGCCAATGAAAAACTGTTTTTT. This translates into CASSLDADRANEKLFF.